This T cell receptor beta chain was identified during a study of radiotherapy plus CTLA-4 blockade in lung cancer. Study details: For less than 20% of patients, objective responses occurred, and just over 30% had disease control.

Generated by immunoSEQ multiplex PCR, the TCRdb table keeps only in-frame clones and is missing some. The data show around 82,000 clones, with under 90% seen just once and approximately 0.81% held by the top ten. Treatment of patients with chemo-refractory metastatic non-small-cell lung cancer consisted of focal radiation plus CTLA-4 blockade with ipilimumab. This clone appeared a few times. Antigen specificity is unknown. General study points: The best prediction of response reportedly came from early blood T cell clone dynamics, with interferon-beta. Clones of tumor-derived TCRs expanded in blood after radiotherapy plus ipilimumab.

The material was peripheral blood, obtained from a patient treated with radiotherapy plus ipilimumab. The clonotype originates from a human donor with non-small cell lung cancer who had stable disease on radiotherapy plus ipilimumab.

The CDR3 nucleotides read TGTGCCAGTAAAAGACAGGGGAGTGCCGGGGAGCTGTTTTTT. This sequence encodes CASKRQGSAGELFF. The V gene is TRBV19, the J gene TRBJ2-2; 8 bases are shared with TRBD1. CDR3 length: 14 amino acids. J gave up 6 bases and V 7 bases, and 7 bases lay outside the gene matches. Per germline, CDR1 LNHDA and CDR2 SQIVND (reference sequence).